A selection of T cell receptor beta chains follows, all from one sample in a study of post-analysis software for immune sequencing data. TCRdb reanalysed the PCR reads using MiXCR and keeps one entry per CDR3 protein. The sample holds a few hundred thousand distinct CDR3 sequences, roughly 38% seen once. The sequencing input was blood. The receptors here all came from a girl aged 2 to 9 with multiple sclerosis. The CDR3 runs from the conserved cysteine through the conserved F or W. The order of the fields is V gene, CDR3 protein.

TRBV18 CASSPTAFLTTNTEAFF
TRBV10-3 CAISEGPLALAKNIQYF
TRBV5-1 CASSLETSGKDTQYF
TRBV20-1 CSARDQAEGRTYNEQFF
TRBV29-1 CSVESALNTEAFF
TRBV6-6 CASSYSKYGVETQYF
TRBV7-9 CASTLSDYGYTF
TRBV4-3 CASSQDKGPLGLGNEQFF
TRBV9 CASSDRDRVPLSGANVLTF
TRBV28 CASNLRNTIYF
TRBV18 CASSPPKVGLMNTEAFF
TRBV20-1 CSARDLRSGMGYEQYF
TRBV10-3 CAIKGGSYAEQYF
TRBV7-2 CASSWASGRPMETQYF
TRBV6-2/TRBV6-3 CASSYRGTSGSWMDTQYF
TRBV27 CASSFRQGVDEQYF
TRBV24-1 CATRDLPRKTQYF
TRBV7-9 CASSLVSTPEGAFF
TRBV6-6 CASSYPGGPGTDTQYF
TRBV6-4 CDSGSRSYNGQFF
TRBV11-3 CASSLDYSGYGYTF
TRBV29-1 CSARTSGTYEQYF
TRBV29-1 CSVESSVQETQYF
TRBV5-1 CASSLVGGSGLGEQYF
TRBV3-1 CASSQGLHRTDTQYF
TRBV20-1 CSARDRLAGLNEQFF
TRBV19 CASRVLGTLGEQFF
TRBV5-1 CASSVSDSPGEKLFF
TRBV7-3 CASSLRGSEDEQFF
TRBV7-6 CASSPKGGTGRIQYF
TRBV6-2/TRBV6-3 CASMGSSSYNEQFF
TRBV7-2 CASSPFLNEQFF
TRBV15 CATSRDSSGAYEQYF
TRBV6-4 CASSPGSLPDNEQFF
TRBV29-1 CSVGKVWVDNEQFF
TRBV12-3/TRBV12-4 CASSFGGTVAFF
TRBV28 CASNLMTSGRVGQFF
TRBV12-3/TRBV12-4 CASSKGLAGSYEQYF